This T cell receptor beta chain was sequenced during a study of early stage breast cancer tumors. Looking at the study overall: Invasive lobular carcinomas made up about 35% of the 12 ER+/PR+/HER2- tumors.

Enough DNA from normal breast tissue often took 100-300 mg. This clone was counted only a few times. Its antigen remains unidentified. This CDR3 contains 15 residues. Each sample had two DNA replicates, roughly 0.5 ug blood or around 1.5 ug tissue. The protocol was immunoSEQ multiplex PCR, while the TCRdb copy is restricted to in-frame clones and leaves out a portion. The table has 7,000 to 9,500 clones, approximately 80% seen once; the top ten hold over 6.5%. Study results and caveats: In most of the 16 patients, blood comparison separated tumor from normal breast.

The sequence was collected from a person in their sixties with breast cancer. The chain joins TRBV21-1 to TRBJ1-5; TRBD1, the D gene given by the table, was not confirmed from the DNA. TRBV21-1 is recorded as a pseudogene. The sequencing input was normal breast tissue next to the tumor. CDR3 sequence reads: CASSRTGGGNQPQHF. For the CDR3, the DNA is TGTGCCAGCAGCCGGACAGGGGGTGGCAATCAGCCCCAGCATTTT.